The text below deals with one T cell receptor beta chain. The germline CDR1 and CDR2 sequences are SGHVS and FNYEAQ. The CDR3 extends over 15 amino acids. Trimming took off 5 bases at V and 1 base at J, with 12 bases between the two ends. Per the study methods: The authors estimated nucleated cell counts from reference gene primer amplification. Only in-frame clones appear in the TCRdb table, and some are missing; sequencing was by immunoSEQ multiplex PCR. V, J and clone size derive from that table, while D and trimming were established from the DNA sequence. The table lists 70,000 to 95,000 clones, 88% of them singletons. The data were obtained in a study of blood T cell repertoires in COVID-19. In the study overall: Samples representing acute and convalescent COVID-19 were sourced from the United States, Italy and Spain. From T cells, B-cell-depleted T cells, or PBMCs came the material, which was cDNA or gDNA.

Sequenced input: peripheral blood. The sequence came from a woman aged 80 or over with acute or convalescent COVID-19. The V gene is TRBV7-6, the J gene TRBJ2-1, with a weak D call TRBD1 (6 bases). Written as DNA, the CDR3 is TGTGCCAGCAGCCTTAGGACAGCTTCCTACAATGAGCAGTTCTTC. Its translation is CASSLRTASYNEQFF.